This T cell receptor beta chain was sequenced during a study of naive and memory T cell subsets (dated by TCRdb to 2016 to 2017). With respect to the entire study: Sorted naive and memory T cell subsets from peripheral blood were analyzed in the study using a UMI-based, open-source pipeline for TCR alpha and beta sequencing. The functional CMV T cell responses agreed completely with IgG serology results. RNA was DNase-treated and reverse transcribed with TCR constant-region primers, mostly using SuperScript III.

There are 14 amino acids in the CDR3, from cysteine to phenylalanine inclusive. The entry retains the CDR3 DNA only, 42 bases that are in frame from base 1. From the germline V gene, CDR1 is SQVTM and CDR2 is ANQGSEA. The germline ends are 16 bases apart after V is trimmed by 1 base and J by 6 bases. Separate amplification of TCR alpha and beta chain libraries was performed from the second PCR step onward. The CMV status of each donor was determined by measuring IFNgamma production from CD4+ T cells after fresh PBMCs had been stimulated overnight with CMV viral lysate. CD4 T cells were positively selected with Miltenyi beads, followed by positive selection of CD8 T cells from the CD4-negative fraction. After staining for CD3, CD4, CD8, CD45RA, CD27 and a live/dead dye, cells were sorted on a BD Aria II into four subsets based on CD45RA and CD27. A few healthy volunteers provided blood, and the blood of each volunteer was split into CD4 and CD8 T cells and then into four differentiation subsets. Around 130 ml of peripheral blood was collected from each donor, and PBMC were isolated by Ficoll-Paque PLUS density-gradient centrifugation. After sorting, cells were lysed in RLT buffer, RNA was extracted using a Qiagen RNeasy kit, and the extracted RNA was stored at -80 degrees C.

Paper-wide results and their limitations: Each clonotype was defined as a single alpha or beta chain sequence rather than as a paired alpha/beta receptor. TCR abundance followed a power law whose exponent differed between naive and memory subsets but was consistent across the three individuals. RNA-based TCR counts may be affected by expression changes linked to T cell activation and differentiation. The repertoire findings for the naive and memory subsets could not be validated, as no ground truth was available. In both CD4 and CD8 cells, a rise in Gini index and a fall in Shannon and inverse Simpson diversity were observed from naive through CM, EM and EMRA. After error correction, only a single occurrence was seen for over 85% of naive TCR sequences, so much steeper abundance distributions were produced than in memory subsets.

There are a few counts of this clonotype. Its antigen is unknown. Base-call qualities are not available, and no considerably larger clone is one nucleotide away. Receptor amplification or capture employed UMI-ligation and nested PCR. The beta constant-region primer was an equimolar mix of two oligonucleotides covering both TRBC1 and TRBC2. Four rounds of PCR, combining the SP2 primer with nested alpha and beta constant-region primers, were used to amplify the ligated cDNA. A single-stranded oligonucleotide carrying the SP2 primer and a 12-nucleotide UMI was ligated to the 3' end of the cDNA by T4 RNA ligase 1. The ligation reaction was kept at 16 degrees C for about 20-24 hours. PCR2 was usually performed as a SYBR Green qPCR and halted at a preset threshold so that over-amplification would not occur. Apart from the first purification, every purification step used Agencourt AMPure XP magnetic beads. Libraries were quantified by Qubit and checked on a TapeStation, where a main peak was expected near 650 bp. The pooled libraries were sequenced on an Illumina MiSeq using v2 2x251 paired-end kits, which usually yielded roughly 0.85-2.1 million reads per sample. Libraries were pooled at approximately 3.6 nM per sample, and about 4.5-7.5% PhiX was added to improve cluster recognition. From the authors' description of their analysis: V and J genes were assigned to Demultiplexor-processed FASTQ reads by Decombinator through tag matching, with a single base-pair mismatch being allowed. Collapsinator used UMIs to correct both sequencing errors and frequency errors arising from PCR heterogeneity. TCRs were translated and CDR3s were extracted from the conserved cysteine to the FGXG phenylalanine by CDR3Translator, with non-productive sequences being flagged. Gini, Shannon entropy and inverse Simpson indices were calculated on repertoires subsampled to equal numbers of UMI-defined TCRs. Within the linear range, a power law was fitted to clonotype abundance distributions using maximum likelihood. Similar UMI counts, unique TCR numbers and clonal distributions were obtained with the pipeline and with MIGEC on one naive CD8 sample. Repertoires were searched for roughly 7,300 CMV-associated CDR3 sequences compiled from VDJdb and a published dataset. TCRdb reran the public reads through fastp at Q25 and MiXCR, keeping productive beta chains. Merged by CDR3 protein, the rows form single entries marked with the most common genes and DNA. TCRdb, not the original authors, processed these V and J calls. The sample table contains roughly 130,000 distinct CDR3 sequences; only one count was recorded for 35% to 40% of them. The ten biggest clones cover 0.75% to 1% of the sample.

This TCR was sampled from a human donor in good health. Sequenced sample: central memory CD4+ T cells from blood. Taken with the paper, the label for cell subset or site translates to: central memory, CD45RA- CD27+. The rearrangement joined TRBV29-1 to TRBJ2-7; the D gene is not confidently resolved. The nucleotides are TGCAGCGTTGAAGCCCCTGGACGGGTGGCCGAGCAGTACTTC. The encoded protein is CSVEAPGRVAEQYF.